This T cell receptor (beta chain) originates from a study of a mutant IDH1 vaccine in newly diagnosed glioma. Time point given: baseline, week 1 (first vaccination visit). Treatment meaning: pre-vaccination baseline after standard-of-care therapy. TCRdb's copy holds only in-frame clones and misses some; the assay was immunoSEQ multiplex PCR. This table holds just under 95,000 clones, around 80% found once. Germline lookup yields CDR1 SGHNT and CDR2 YYREEE (reference sequence). Trimming took off 4 bases at V and 1 base at J, with 27 bases between the two ends. The CDR3 sequence is 20 residues long. The chain is built from TRBV5-4 and TRBJ2-4; D may match TRBD1 or TRBD2 (6 bases each). Sequencing was performed on PBMCs, taken from a glioma patient treated with radiotherapy, temozolomide or both. The receptor was isolated from a man aged 40-50 years with glioma. CDR3 DNA sequence: TGTGCCAGCAGCAACTCCGGAGGGGGGTTTTCGGGCGTGGCCAAAAACATTCAGTACTTC. Translating gives CASSNSGGGFSGVAKNIQYF.